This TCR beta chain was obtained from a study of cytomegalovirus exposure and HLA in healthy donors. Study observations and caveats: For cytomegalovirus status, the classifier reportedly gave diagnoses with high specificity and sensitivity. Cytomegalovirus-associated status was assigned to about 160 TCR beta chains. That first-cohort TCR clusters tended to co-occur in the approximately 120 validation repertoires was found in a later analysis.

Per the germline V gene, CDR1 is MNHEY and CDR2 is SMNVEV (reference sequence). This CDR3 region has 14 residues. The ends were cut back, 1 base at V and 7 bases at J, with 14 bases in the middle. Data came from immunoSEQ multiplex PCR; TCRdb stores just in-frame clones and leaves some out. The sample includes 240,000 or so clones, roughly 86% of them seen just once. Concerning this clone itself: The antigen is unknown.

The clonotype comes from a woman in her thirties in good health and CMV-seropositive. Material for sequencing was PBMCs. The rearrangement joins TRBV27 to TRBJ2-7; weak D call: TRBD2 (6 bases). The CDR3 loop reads CASSLLSGGREQYF. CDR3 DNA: TGTGCCAGCAGTTTATTATCTGGAGGGAGGGAGCAGTACTTC.